Presented here are 21 T cell receptor beta chains from one specimen sequenced in a study of T-cell reconstitution after alpha-beta-depleted transplantation in children. Unique molecular identifiers were built into the TCRbeta library. MiXCR was run by TCRdb on the PCR reads, yielding one entry per CDR3 protein. The profile shows fewer than 700,000 distinct CDR3 sequences, under 15% of them singletons. The material sequenced was PBMCs, mostly from graft donor cells, taken 360 days after TCRalphabeta/CD19-depleted stem cell transplant. These receptors all stem from a male patient aged 10-17 years who had a stem cell transplant for acute myeloid leukemia, so the T cells may come from the graft donor.

The chain links TRBV15 to TRBJ2-1, with 8 nucleotides matching TRBD2. V shed 1 base, J shed 6 bases, and the junction held 8 bases outside the gene matches. The CDR3 sequence is 16 residues long. Germline CDR1 and CDR2: LNHNV and YYDKDF (reference sequence). The CDR3 DNA sequence: TGTGCCACCAGCAGAGGAGAAGCGGGAGAGGGCAATGAGCAGTTCTTC. Its translation: CATSRGEAGEGNEQFF.

The chain combines TRBV6-1 with TRBJ1-1; TRBD1 matches at 7 bases. The trim removed 7 bases at V and 4 bases at J, leaving 9 bases unmatched. From germline, CDR1 is MNHNS and CDR2 SASEGT. This CDR3 has 14 residues. The chain's CDR3 is CASTRQGGVTEAFF. The CDR3 coding sequence is TGTGCCAGCACCCGACAGGGAGGGGTCACTGAAGCTTTCTTT.

This clonotype was seen ten or more times. The chain joins TRBV29-1 to TRBJ2-5; D possibly corresponds to TRBD2 (6 bases). Per the germline V gene, CDR1 is SQVTM and CDR2 is ANQGSEA. Trimming left V 0 bases short and J 6 bases short, with 11 bases between. The CDR3 covers 13 residues. The chain's CDR3 is CSVEDWRGKTQYF. DNA of the CDR3: TGCAGCGTTGAAGATTGGAGGGGCAAGACCCAGTACTTC.

This clonotype was seen repeatedly, ten times or more. The chain links TRBV5-5 to TRBJ2-7; weak D call: TRBD1 (5 bases). Germline V gene sequence: CDR1 SGHKS, CDR2 YYEKEE (reference sequence). The germline V and J ends were trimmed by 2 bases and 0 bases, with 15 bases remaining between them. The CDR3 length is 16 residues. The CDR3 loop is CASSFRWGGTSYEQYF. CDR3 coding DNA: TGTGCCAGCAGCTTTCGATGGGGCGGAACCTCCTACGAGCAGTACTTC.

This clonotype appeared many times. This chain joins TRBV20-1 and TRBJ2-1; 9 nucleotides line up with TRBD2. Germline loops: CDR1 DFQATT, CDR2 SNEGSKA (reference sequence). V was pared by 6 bases and J by 8 bases, with 14 bases of the junction left unmatched. The CDR3 totals 15 residues. The CDR3 nucleotides are TGCAGTGCCCTTATAGCGGGAGCCAATTTGGATGAGCAGTTCTTC. Amino acids: CSALIAGANLDEQFF.

This clonotype was seen a handful of times. This chain connects TRBV20-1 to TRBJ2-5; the D is unclear. The germline V gene has CDR1 DFQATT and CDR2 SNEGSKA (reference sequence). Between the trimmed V and J ends, which lost 0 bases and 9 bases, there was a span of 17 bases. The CDR3 is 14 residues long. The CDR3, as DNA: TGCAGTGCTAGAGATGTGGGCTCGCTGGGGTCCCAGTACTTC. It translates to CSARDVGSLGSQYF.

On this clonotype: This could be a read error, since a much larger clone is one nucleotide away. The gene calls are TRBV20-1 and TRBJ2-3; D not resolved. The germline V gene has CDR1 DFQATT and CDR2 SNEGSKA (reference sequence). This CDR3 has 14 residues. As DNA, the CDR3 is TGCAGTGCTAGCGTAACCTCTAAACGCCATACGCGGTATTTT. This gives the protein CSASVTSKRHTRYF.

The V and J genes are TRBV30 and TRBJ2-7, with unresolved D. Deletions cut 2 bases from V and 5 bases from J, with 10 bases between. The CDR3 is 12 amino acids. Germline V gives CDR1 GTSNPN, CDR2 SVGIG (reference sequence). The CDR3 protein is CAWSLVGDEQYF. The CDR3 region has the DNA TGTGCCTGGAGTTTGGTGGGCGACGAGCAGTACTTC. Together with reference TRBV30 and TRBJ2-7, the CDR3 gives the full variable domain: SQTIHQWPATLVQPVGSPLSLECTVEGTSNPNLYWYRQAAGRGLQLLFYSVGIGQISSEVPQNLSASRPQDRQFILSSKKLLLSDSGFYLCAWSLVGDEQYFGPGTRLTVT.

This clonotype was found many times. J is TRBJ2-7 and V is TRBV5-1; D gene unclear. This CDR3 comprises 15 residues. Trimming removed 0 bases at V and 0 bases at J, with 10 bases between. From germline, CDR1 is SGHRS and CDR2 YFSETQ. CDR3 DNA: TGCGCCAGCAGCTTGGAGACTTTTAGCTCCTACGAGCAGTACTTC. Protein sequence: CASSLETFSSYEQYF.

This clonotype has more than one count but fewer than ten. This sequence joins TRBV4-2 and TRBJ2-7, with a possible D match to TRBD2 (5 bases). The CDR3 consists of 13 residues. V shed 2 bases and J shed 1 base, with 6 bases lying between them. Germline CDR1 and CDR2: LGHNA and YNFKEQ. Written as DNA, the CDR3 is TGTGCCAGCAGCCAAAGGACTTCCTACGAGCAGTACTTC. Its protein is CASSQRTSYEQYF.

The rearrangement links TRBV11-3 to TRBJ2-2, with 8 bases fitting TRBD2. The CDR3 has 16 amino acids. Trimming took 4 bases from V and 3 from J; bases not matched to a gene: 7. CDR1 and CDR2 from the germline V gene are SGHNT and YENEEA. CDR3 residues: CASSSSGTRDTGELFF. The CDR3 DNA reads as TGTGCCAGCAGCTCATCCGGGACTAGGGACACCGGGGAGCTGTTTTTT.

This clonotype was seen ten or more times. CDR3 bases: TGTGCCAGCAGCACCGGGGCAGCAAACACTGAAGCTTTCTTT. Residues: CASSTGAANTEAFF. This chain uses TRBV11-2 with TRBJ1-1; D might be TRBD1 (5 bases). The CDR3 is 14 residues long. Looked up from germline, CDR1 is SGHAT and CDR2 is FQNNGV. V was pared by 5 bases and J by 2 bases, with 12 bases between.

The chain has TRBV20-1 and TRBJ2-7, with D unresolved. This CDR3 has 8 residues. With 6 bases removed from V and 5 bases from J, the gap between germline ends came to 2 bases. The germline gives CDR1 DFQATT, CDR2 SNEGSKA (reference sequence). As DNA, the CDR3 is TGCAGTGCGGACGAGCAGTACTTC. Residues: CSADEQYF.

The genes are TRBV12-3 or TRBV12-4 and TRBJ2-7, with TRBD2 matching over 11 bases. The CDR3 covers 16 residues. V gave up 4 bases and J gave up 3 bases; unmatched junction bases: 8. CDR3 coding DNA: TGTGCCAGCAGTTGGACTAGCGGGCCCCGAGACTACGAGCAGTACTTC. This sequence encodes CASSWTSGPRDYEQYF.

The chain has TRBV7-2 and TRBJ1-2; a weak D match, TRBD1 (5 bases). Germline V gene lookup returns CDR1 SGHTA and CDR2 FQGNSA. The CDR3 contains 13 residues. The V gene lost 3 bases and the J gene lost 7 bases, with 12 bases spanning the gap. CDR3 nucleotides: TGTGCCAGCAGCTTTCCAGGGCCTGCTGGCTACACCTTC. Amino acid sequence: CASSFPGPAGYTF.

The chain links TRBV11-2 to TRBJ2-7, with a tentative D call TRBD2 (6 bases). Germline V gene sequence: CDR1 SGHAT, CDR2 FQNNGV. The CDR3 runs to 15 residues. Trimming removed 4 bases from V and 2 bases from J, with 15 bases in between. The CDR3 spells CASSSRDSSTYEQYF. DNA of the CDR3: TGTGCCAGCAGCTCCAGGGACTCCTCCACCTACGAGCAGTACTTC.

The rearrangement links TRBV12-3 or TRBV12-4 to TRBJ2-4; tentative D call: TRBD2 (6 bases). The ends were cut back, 5 bases at V and 2 bases at J, with 10 bases in the middle. The CDR3 has 14 amino acids. The CDR3 DNA follows: TGTGCCAGCAGTGGAGGGTGGCCCAAAAACATTCAGTACTTC. Protein sequence: CASSGGWPKNIQYF.

This clonotype has more than one count but fewer than ten. The chain employs TRBV4-2 and TRBJ2-7, with D perhaps matching TRBD2 (6 bases). V lost 4 bases and J lost 2, with 15 bases in between. Germline loops: CDR1 LGHNA, CDR2 YNFKEQ. The CDR3 extends over 15 amino acids. The CDR3 DNA reads as TGTGCCAGCAGCCCCGGGACTCCCGGGACCTACGAGCAGTACTTC. This translates into CASSPGTPGTYEQYF.

This clonotype was seen only a few times. The CDR3 region is CSAPPGPLGEQYF. The CDR3 DNA reads as TGCAGTGCCCCACCAGGGCCCCTAGGCGAGCAGTACTTC. The chain combines TRBV20-1 with TRBJ2-7; D might be TRBD1 (5 bases). V gave up 6 bases and J gave up 6 bases, with 18 bases separating them. The CDR3 sequence is 13 residues long. Germline values: CDR1 DFQATT, CDR2 SNEGSKA (reference sequence).

This clonotype was recorded many times. The gene calls are TRBV4-3 and TRBJ2-5; 7 nucleotides match TRBD1. This CDR3 has 16 amino acids. The V segment lost 4 bases and the J segment 0 bases; nucleotides outside the gene matches: 8. Germline CDR1 reads LGHNA; CDR2 reads YSLEER. CDR3 protein: CASSLFRGQYQETQYF. The DNA of the CDR3 is TGCGCCAGCAGCCTCTTTCGGGGACAGTACCAAGAGACCCAGTACTTC.

The table lists this clonotype with a few counts. The chain uses TRBV27 and TRBJ1-1; D remains ambiguous. Germline V CDR1 and CDR2: MNHEY, SMNVEV (reference sequence). With 5 bases removed from V and 6 bases from J, the gap between germline ends came to 25 bases. The CDR3 runs 17 residues. The CDR3 DNA is TGTGCCAGCAGTCCGAGGTGGTTTGGTTTCGGTTTTGCTGAAGCTTTCTTT. Translating it yields CASSPRWFGFGFAEAFF.